These 24 T cell receptor beta chains came from one sample sequenced in a study of T cell responses to AZD1222 COVID-19 vaccine. Sequencing was performed with immunoSEQ multiplex PCR; in TCRdb, only in-frame clones are kept and a portion is missing. The table includes around 100,000 clones, about nine tenths detected once. The sequencing here drew on peripheral blood, taken on day 0 of AZD1222 vaccination. Receptor source: an adult in good health.

This chain links TRBV10-1 with TRBJ2-2; TRBD1 aligns across 8 bases. V lost 7 bases and J lost 2; bases outside the gene matches: 6. Germline V gene data show CDR1 as WNHNN and CDR2 as SYGVQD (reference sequence). This CDR3 spans 15 amino acids. Here the CDR3 reads CASTQDRENTGELFF. For the CDR3, the DNA is TGCGCCAGCACCCAGGACAGGGAAAACACCGGGGAGCTGTTTTTT.

This clone was picked up one time. The chain joins TRBV5-4 to TRBJ2-5; 12 bases match TRBD2. Germline V lookup: CDR1 SGHNT, CDR2 YYREEE (reference sequence). J lost 2 bases, V lost 3 bases, and 2 bases had no gene match. The CDR3 is 15 residues long. CDR3 protein: CASSSTSGGQETQYF. CDR3 sequence (DNA): TGTGCCAGCAGCTCGACTAGCGGGGGACAAGAGACCCAGTACTTC.

V gene TRBV7-9 combines with J gene TRBJ1-2; the D gene is possibly TRBD1 (5 bases). Deletions cut 0 bases from V and 4 bases from J, with 12 bases between. Per germline, CDR1 SEHNR and CDR2 FQNEAQ (reference sequence). The CDR3 extends over 15 amino acids. The CDR3 DNA sequence: TGTGCCAGCAGCTTAGCTAGGACGGGGGGCTATGGCTACACCTTC. It is translated as CASSLARTGGYGYTF.

The rearrangement joins TRBV7-3 to TRBJ2-2; TRBD2 agrees at 10 bases. This CDR3 contains 16 residues. Germline loops: CDR1 SGHTA, CDR2 FQGTGA. The junction had 8 bases not matched to a gene; V was cut back by 4 bases and J by 6 bases. The CDR3 reads CASSSQSGRAAGELFF. The CDR3 DNA follows: TGTGCCAGCAGCTCTCAAAGCGGGAGGGCCGCCGGGGAGCTGTTTTTT. The variable domain in full, completed from reference TRBV7-3 and TRBJ2-2, reads GAGVSQTPSNKVTEKGKYVELRCDPISGHTALYWYRQSLGQGPEFLIYFQGTGAADDSGLPNDRFFAVRPEGSVSTLKIQRTERGDSAVYLCASSSQSGRAAGELFFGEGSRLTVL.

This clone has only one observation. The chain joins TRBV19 to TRBJ2-3, with 7 bases that match TRBD2. The CDR3 has 15 amino acids. With V trimmed by 7 bases and J by 0 bases, 7 bases remained unmatched. The V gene's germline CDR1 is LNHDA and CDR2 SQIVND (reference sequence). The CDR3 coding sequence is TGTGCCAGTACCCGGGACTACCCAAGCACAGATACGCAGTATTTT. This encodes CASTRDYPSTDTQYF.

This sequence joins TRBV4-2 and TRBJ2-7; 10 nucleotides match TRBD2. The CDR3 sequence is 18 residues long. The V segment lost 1 base and the J segment 4 bases; nucleotides outside the gene matches: 13. CDR1 is LGHNA, CDR2 YNFKEQ, per germline. DNA of the CDR3: TGTGCCAGCAGCCAAGCCCCCCGTAGCGGGAGGACACTTTACGAGCAGTACTTC. This translates into CASSQAPRSGRTLYEQYF.

V gene TRBV28 combines with J gene TRBJ1-5, with no clear D. This CDR3 comprises 12 residues. V shed 11 bases and J shed 0 bases, with 8 bases lying between them. Germline V gene lookup returns CDR1 MDHEN and CDR2 SYDVKM. CDR3 sequence reads: CAVQPSNQPQHF. CDR3 sequence (DNA): TGTGCCGTGCAGCCTAGCAATCAGCCCCAGCATTTT.

The rearrangement joins TRBV20-1 to TRBJ2-3; D is perhaps TRBD1 (5 bases). With 3 bases removed from V and 4 bases from J, the gap between germline ends came to 8 bases. Germline lookup yields CDR1 DFQATT and CDR2 SNEGSKA (reference sequence). CDR3 size: 12 residues. The CDR3 sequence is CSASPRADTQYF. The CDR3 DNA reads as TGCAGTGCTAGTCCCAGGGCAGATACGCAGTATTTT.

The V and J genes are TRBV4-2 and TRBJ1-2, with 8 positions matching TRBD1. Trimming cost V 8 bases and J 8 bases; bases outside gene matches: 10. The CDR3 has 13 amino acids. Germline CDR1 LGHNA, CDR2 YNFKEQ. The CDR3 loop reads CASGAGGVSGYTF. The DNA of the CDR3 is TGTGCCAGCGGCGCAGGGGGCGTTTCGGGCTACACCTTC.

This chain links TRBV19 with TRBJ1-5; no reliable D call. CDR3 size: 18 residues. The V end was cut by 2 bases, the J end by 2 bases, with 19 bases between. The germline V gene encodes CDR1 LNHDA and CDR2 SQIVND (reference sequence). CDR3 sequence: CASSIRRNNLRGNQPQHF. Written as DNA, the CDR3 is TGTGCCAGTAGTATACGACGGAACAATTTGCGGGGCAATCAGCCCCAGCATTTT.

The chain combines TRBV2 with TRBJ1-1, with TRBD1 as a possible D gene (5 bases). The CDR3 is 12 residues long. Per germline, CDR1 SNHLY and CDR2 FYNNEI. The V end was cut by 6 bases, the J end by 2 bases, with 7 bases between. In DNA form, the CDR3 reads TGTGCCAGCAGCGACAGAAACACTGAAGCTTTCTTT. It encodes CASSDRNTEAFF.

This chain links TRBV19 with TRBJ1-1; weak D call: TRBD1 (6 bases). V was clipped by 5 bases and J by 4 bases, with 14 bases between them. The germline gives CDR1 LNHDA, CDR2 SQIVND (reference sequence). There are 14 residues in the CDR3. CDR3 DNA: TGTGCCAGTAGTTCGGGGGGAGGGGGCACTGAAGCTTTCTTT. Its protein product is CASSSGGGGTEAFF.

This clone was picked up one time. J is TRBJ1-5 and V is TRBV19; D is unclear. Germline CDR1 LNHDA, CDR2 SQIVND (reference sequence). V lost 5 bases and J lost 5, with 7 bases in between. CDR3 length equals 12 residues. The CDR3 loop is CASSPQYQPQHF. In DNA form, the CDR3 reads TGTGCCAGTAGTCCCCAGTATCAGCCCCAGCATTTT. The variable domain in full, completed from reference TRBV19 and TRBJ1-5, reads DGGITQSPKYLFRKEGQNVTLSCEQNLNHDAMYWYRQDPGQGLRLIYYSQIVNDFQKGDIAEGYSVSREKKESFPLTVTSAQKNPTAFYLCASSPQYQPQHFGDGTRLSIL.

The chain combines TRBV7-2 with TRBJ2-3, with unresolved D. This CDR3 has 12 residues. Germline V CDR1 and CDR2: SGHTA, FQGNSA. With 5 bases removed from V and 2 bases from J, the gap between germline ends came to 5 bases. CDR3: CASSHYTDTQYF. CDR3 coding DNA: TGTGCCAGCAGCCACTACACAGATACGCAGTATTTT.

This chain joins TRBV27 and TRBJ1-5; D call uncertain. Germline V gene sequence: CDR1 MNHEY, CDR2 SMNVEV (reference sequence). The ends were cut back, 3 bases at V and 7 bases at J, with 16 bases in the middle. The CDR3 loop spans 15 amino acids. This chain's CDR3 is CASSFSVGPLQPQHF. The DNA for the CDR3 is TGTGCCAGCAGTTTCTCCGTCGGGCCTTTACAGCCCCAGCATTTT.

The rearrangement uses TRBV27 and TRBJ2-7, with 7 bases lining up with TRBD1. Germline values: CDR1 MNHEY, CDR2 SMNVEV (reference sequence). The CDR3 sequence is 16 residues long. V gave up 5 bases and J gave up 5 bases; unmatched junction bases: 15. CDR3: CASSLRHTDRFHEQYF. CDR3 sequence (DNA): TGTGCCAGCAGTCTAAGACACACGGACAGGTTTCACGAGCAGTACTTC.

This chain links TRBV11-2 with TRBJ2-7, with 10 bases identical to TRBD1. V was clipped by 5 bases and J by 3 bases; unmatched bases: 7. The germline gives CDR1 SGHAT, CDR2 FQNNGV. This CDR3 region has 15 residues. Written as DNA, the CDR3 is TGTGCCAGCAGCGCTCCGGGACAGGGGAACTACGAGCAGTACTTC. It encodes CASSAPGQGNYEQYF.

This sequence joins TRBV5-5 and TRBJ1-4; D gene unclear. The CDR3 covers 12 residues. Between the trimmed V and J ends, which lost 4 bases and 8 bases, there was a span of 9 bases. Germline CDR1 reads SGHKS; CDR2 reads YYEKEE (reference sequence). CDR3 sequence reads: CASSLTSEKLFF. CDR3 nucleotides: TGTGCCAGCAGCCTGACTTCGGAAAAACTGTTTTTT.

This chain uses TRBV9 with TRBJ2-1, with 8 bases fitting TRBD2. J lost 4 bases, V lost 0 bases, and 0 bases had no gene match. This CDR3 has 14 residues. Germline CDR1 and CDR2: SGDLS and YYNGEE. CDR3 DNA: TGTGCCAGCAGCGTAGCTAGCGGGTACAATGAGCAGTTCTTC. Protein product: CASSVASGYNEQFF.

The chain carries TRBV2 and TRBJ2-7, with a tentative D call TRBD2 (5 bases). Germline CDR1 and CDR2: SNHLY and FYNNEI. CDR3 length: 15 residues. Trimming removed 5 bases from V and 7 bases from J, with 21 bases in between. The CDR3 nucleotides are TGTGCCAGCAGTCCCCCCGGACGCAACTCGGGAGAGCAGTACTTC. It is translated as CASSPPGRNSGEQYF.

J is TRBJ1-6 and V is TRBV6-1; D possibly corresponds to TRBD1 (6 bases). Germline lookup yields CDR1 MNHNS and CDR2 SASEGT. Trimming shortened V by 3 bases and J by 5 bases, and 11 bases separated the two germline ends. There are 15 residues in the CDR3. CDR3 sequence (DNA): TGTGCCAGCAGTGAGCAGTGGACAGATAATTCACCCCTCCACTTT. Translating it yields CASSEQWTDNSPLHF.

The chain employs TRBV6-5 and TRBJ2-7; D is unresolved. The germline gives CDR1 MNHEY, CDR2 SVGAGI. The CDR3 covers 13 residues. V was shortened by 6 bases and J by 5 bases, with 14 bases between the two germline ends. The CDR3 reads CASSRQHNNEQYF. For the CDR3, the DNA is TGTGCCAGCAGCAGGCAACACAACAACGAGCAGTACTTC.

The V call is TRBV27, the J call TRBJ1-1; D unresolved. The V end lost 8 bases, the J end lost 8 bases, and 18 bases lay between the germline ends. This CDR3 has 13 amino acids. The V gene's germline CDR1 is MNHEY and CDR2 SMNVEV (reference sequence). The CDR3 nucleotides are TGTGCCAGCGGTTACGGGCCTAAACCCGAAGCTTTCTTT. This translates into CASGYGPKPEAFF.

This sequence joins TRBV19 and TRBJ2-2; D may match TRBD1 or TRBD2 (7 bases each). V was pared by 3 bases and J by 3 bases, with 17 bases between. Germline V gene sequence: CDR1 LNHDA, CDR2 SQIVND (reference sequence). The CDR3 extends over 17 amino acids. In nucleotides, the CDR3 is TGTGCCAGTAGTATGTCCGGGGAGGGGGCTGACACCGGGGAGCTGTTTTTT. Encoded protein: CASSMSGEGADTGELFF. The complete variable domain, with remaining parts taken from reference TRBV19 and TRBJ2-2, reads DGGITQSPKYLFRKEGQNVTLSCEQNLNHDAMYWYRQDPGQGLRLIYYSQIVNDFQKGDIAEGYSVSREKKESFPLTVTSAQKNPTAFYLCASSMSGEGADTGELFFGEGSRLTVL.